This is a list of T cell receptor beta chains from one sample in a study of response to subunit inactivated influenza vaccine. TCRdb reprocessed the RT-PCR reads with MiXCR, giving one entry per CDR3 protein. The sample has hundreds of thousands of distinct CDR3 sequences, about 11% seen once. These data also formed part of another study, on T cells expressing NK-cell markers.

Sequencing used PBMCs from blood, obtained on the day of vaccination. These receptors came from a man aged 50 or older who received an inactivated influenza vaccine. Each CDR3 is given with its conserved first and last residue. A D gene is named only where the DNA matches it firmly. Clone size is shown for a subset of rows, as once, few, many or a class of expanded clone.

v_gene	abundance	j_gene	d_gene	CDR3nt	CDR3aa
TRBV29-1	few	TRBJ1-6	NA	TGCAGCGTGAGAACGGGGAATTCACCCCTCCACTTT	CSVRTGNSPLHF
TRBV10-3	few	TRBJ1-1	NA	TGTGCCATCAGTGCGGAGGTTCTGAACACTGAAGCTTTCTTT	CAISAEVLNTEAFF
TRBV3-1	NA	TRBJ1-1	NA	TGTGCCAGCAGCCCAAAGTCAGGGGCCACTGAAGCTTTCTTT	CASSPKSGATEAFF
TRBV5-7	NA	TRBJ2-1	NA	TGTGCCATGGGCCCCGGAACCCCGTTCCTACAGGAGCAGTTCTTC	CAMGPGTPFLQEQFF
TRBV7-8	few	TRBJ2-3	TRBD2	TGTGCCAGCACCAGGACTAGCGGTTCCACAGATACGCAGTATTTT	CASTRTSGSTDTQYF
TRBV11-1	many	TRBJ1-5	NA	TGTGCCAGCAGCCAAGGGGCCGGACTGACACGTCGGGTCAATCAGCCCCAGCATTTT	CASSQGAGLTRRVNQPQHF
TRBV12-3/TRBV12-4	many	TRBJ2-7	TRBD1	TGTGCCAGCAGTTTTGGGACAGGGGGCTATGGGCAGTACTTC	CASSFGTGGYGQYF
TRBV10-3	many	TRBJ2-7	TRBD1	TGTGCCATCAAAAAGGAACAGGGGGCCTACGAGCAGTACTTC	CAIKKEQGAYEQYF
TRBV6-1	few	TRBJ1-3	NA	TGTGCCAGCAGCCTCCGAGGTGGTGGAAACACCATATATTTT	CASSLRGGGNTIYF
TRBV7-2	many	TRBJ2-5	NA	TGTGCCAGCAGTATCGGTCAGAACCAAGAGACCCAGTACTTC	CASSIGQNQETQYF
TRBV28	few	TRBJ1-5	TRBD1	TGTGCCAGCAGTTTTTATACCCGAGGGGGCTATAGCAATCAGCCCCAGCATTTT	CASSFYTRGGYSNQPQHF
TRBV5-1	NA	TRBJ2-7	NA	TGCGCCAGCAGCCTGGGGGTTGTTGGATACTACGAGCAGTACTTC	CASSLGVVGYYEQYF
TRBV3-1	few	TRBJ2-1	NA	TGTGCCAGCAGCCAAGGAGTGGGAGTACATGAGCAGTTCTTC	CASSQGVGVHEQFF
TRBV12-3/TRBV12-4	few	TRBJ2-1	NA	TGTGCCAGCAGTTTATCCATTAATGAGCAGTTCTTC	CASSLSINEQFF
TRBV5-1	NA	TRBJ2-3	NA	TGCGCCAGCAGCTTGGAGGGGTTAGGCGATACGCAGTATTTT	CASSLEGLGDTQYF
TRBV5-1	few	TRBJ2-3	TRBD2	TGCGCCAGCAGCCTGGGGATGGGGCGGGGGGTCCCGGATACGCAGTATTTT	CASSLGMGRGVPDTQYF
TRBV6-5	NA	TRBJ2-2	TRBD2	TGTGCCAGCAGTTACGATACTAGCGGGAGAAAAACCGGGGAGCTGTTTTTT	CASSYDTSGRKTGELFF
TRBV7-8	NA	TRBJ2-1	NA	TGTGCCAGCAGCTTAGAGGGGACTCCTAATGAGCAGTTCTTC	CASSLEGTPNEQFF
TRBV20-1	many	TRBJ2-7	TRBD1	TGCAGTGCTAGAGCCGGGACAGAGATCTACGAGCAGTACTTC	CSARAGTEIYEQYF
TRBV4-3	few	TRBJ2-2	NA	TGCGCCAGCAGCCAAGGAGGGCAAACCGGGGAGCTGTTTTTT	CASSQGGQTGELFF
TRBV5-4	NA	TRBJ2-3	NA	TGTGCCAGCAGCGGAGACCGGTACACAGATACGCAGTATTTT	CASSGDRYTDTQYF
TRBV12-3/TRBV12-4	few	TRBJ1-5	NA	TGTGCCAGCAGTTTCTCGGGATATTATAGCAATCAGCCCCAGCATTTT	CASSFSGYYSNQPQHF
TRBV5-1	few	TRBJ1-1	TRBD1	TGCGCCAGCAGCTTATTTTCCAGGGGGCAGAGCACTGAAGCTTTCTTT	CASSLFSRGQSTEAFF
TRBV6-1	few	TRBJ2-1	TRBD1	TGTGCCAGCAGAAGGACAGGCGTCAATGAGCAGTTCTTC	CASRRTGVNEQFF
TRBV9	NA	TRBJ2-7	TRBD1	TGTGCCAGCAGCGTATCCGGGACAGGGGCCTACGAGCAGTACTTC	CASSVSGTGAYEQYF
TRBV20-1	many	TRBJ1-5	NA	TGCAGCGCTTACGGGACGGATAGCAATCAGCCCCAGCATTTT	CSAYGTDSNQPQHF
TRBV5-1	NA	TRBJ2-1	NA	TGCGCCAGCAGCTTGACGCCGGCTCGCAATGAGCAGTTCTTC	CASSLTPARNEQFF
TRBV19	NA	TRBJ1-2	NA	TGTGCCAGTAGTATTTATGGCGATGGCTACACCTTC	CASSIYGDGYTF
TRBV5-1	many	TRBJ2-1	NA	TGCGCCAGCAGCTTGAGTGAAGGGAATGAGCAGTTCTTC	CASSLSEGNEQFF
TRBV20-1	few	TRBJ2-4	NA	TGCAGTGCCCCACAGGGATCGGGAGTAGGAGCCAAAAACATTCAGTACTTC	CSAPQGSGVGAKNIQYF
TRBV2	few	TRBJ2-2	NA	TGTGCCAGCAGCGCCGGGACCGCCGCGGAGCTGTTTTTT	CASSAGTAAELFF
TRBV7-2	NA	TRBJ2-2	NA	TGTGCCAGCAGCTTAGTAGGAGCCTCCGGGGAGCTGTTTTTT	CASSLVGASGELFF
TRBV29-1	many	TRBJ2-3	TRBD1	TGCAGCGTTGAAGAGTCAGGGGGTACAGATACGCAGTATTTT	CSVEESGGTDTQYF
TRBV9	NA	TRBJ2-7	NA	TGTGCCAGCAGCGTAGAGCAACTACTCCAGCACGAGCAGTACTTC	CASSVEQLLQHEQYF
TRBV19	few	TRBJ2-5	NA	TGTGCCAGTAGTATTTCCCGAATCCAAGAGACCCAGTACTTC	CASSISRIQETQYF
TRBV13	few	TRBJ1-4	NA	TGTGCCAGCAGCTTTCGGGGAAGGGCTTCCCCTAATGAAAAACTGTTTTTT	CASSFRGRASPNEKLFF
TRBV19	few	TRBJ2-1	NA	TGTGCCAGTAGTAGGTGGGGTGAGCAGTTCTTC	CASSRWGEQFF
TRBV20-1	NA	TRBJ2-1	TRBD2	TGCAGTGCTAGACAGCGGGGGAGCTCCTACAATGAGCAGTTCTTC	CSARQRGSSYNEQFF
TRBV12-3/TRBV12-4	many	TRBJ2-7	TRBD2	TGTGCCAGCAGTAGAAGCGGGAACTCCTACGAGCAGTACTTC	CASSRSGNSYEQYF
TRBV10-1	NA	TRBJ2-3	TRBD1	TGCGCCAGCAGTGAGTACCCTGCGGGGACAGGTACAGATACGCAGTATTTT	CASSEYPAGTGTDTQYF
TRBV18	many	TRBJ2-3	NA	TGTGCCAGCTCACCTTCGGATACGCAGTATTTT	CASSPSDTQYF
TRBV7-8	many	TRBJ2-1	NA	TGTGCCAGCAGCCCCAGTCCAAGCATTAGCAGGTTCTTC	CASSPSPSISRFF
TRBV20-1	NA	TRBJ1-5	NA	TGCAGTGCTAGGGCAGGGTATAGCAATCAGCCCCAGCATTTT	CSARAGYSNQPQHF
TRBV12-3/TRBV12-4	many	TRBJ2-1	NA	TGTGCCAGCATGCTGGTCGGGTTGTTCTTC	CASMLVGLFF
TRBV24-1	few	TRBJ2-1	NA	TGTGCCACCAGTGATGGAGGGGCCCCAAGCTCCTACAATGAGCAGTTCTTC	CATSDGGAPSSYNEQFF
TRBV12-3/TRBV12-4	many	TRBJ2-7	NA	TGTGCCAGCAGTTTGGGGGGGCAGGGGGAGCAGTACTTC	CASSLGGQGEQYF
TRBV12-3/TRBV12-4	many	TRBJ2-1	NA	TGTGCCAGCAATACAGGGAATGAGCAGTTCTTC	CASNTGNEQFF